This T cell receptor beta chain comes out of a study of T-cell memory formation after mild COVID-19. Study context: TCR clusters were mostly donor specific. General study points: CD4/CD8 balance characterized clones contracting day 15 to 85, and CD4+ skew characterized later expanders. Researchers report contracting CD4+ clones mostly in CM and EM, with CD8+ clones in EMRA.

The TCR alpha and TCR beta cDNA libraries, bearing sample barcodes and UMIs, were generated by 5'RACE using constant-segment primers. TCRdb itself ran the 5' RACE reads through MiXCR, one entry per CDR3 protein. The sample yields 350,000 or so distinct CDR3 sequences, more than 20% seen once. J was trimmed by 1 base and V by 0 bases; bases with no gene match: 7. The CDR3 consists of 17 residues. The germline V gene encodes CDR1 LGHNA and CDR2 YSLEER. This clonotype has more than one count but fewer than ten. The antigen is undetermined. Sequencing was carried out using PBMCs or a T cell subset sorted from them (not recorded which). The receptor was isolated from a man younger than 30 who had mild COVID-19 (a few samples of this study predate the infection). Cell type and time point are not known. This chain uses TRBV4-3 with TRBJ1-1; 8 bases match TRBD1. CDR3 sequence (DNA): TGCGCCAGCAGCCAAGATGGCACAGGGGGGTCGAACACTGAAGCTTTCTTT. This translates into CASSQDGTGGSNTEAFF.